The clone carrying this T cell receptor beta chain occurred many times. The CDR3 sequence is 17 residues long. Trimming removed 0 bases from V and 2 bases from J, with 17 bases in between. Looked up from germline, CDR1 is MNHEY and CDR2 is SVGAGI. MiXCR was run by TCRdb on the RACE reads, yielding one entry per CDR3 protein. Of approximately 320,000 distinct CDR3 sequences in the sample, around 5.5% were seen once. The data are from a study of human T cells and chemical hapten exposure. Time point described: pre-sensitization, week 0. Indicated treatment: therapeutic diphenylcyclopropenone sensitization with weekly scalp DPC.

This chain connects TRBV6-5 to TRBJ2-7, with unresolved D. The input for sequencing was whole blood, taken in connection with sensitization to the hapten diphenylcyclopropenone (DPC). The sequence came from a young woman with alopecia areata. Some clones in this sample may be carry-over from other donors' samples. This chain's CDR3 is CASSYSAFGKPPYEQYF. Written as DNA, the CDR3 is TGTGCCAGCAGTTACTCCGCCTTCGGCAAACCCCCCTACGAGCAGTACTTC.